The 14 T cell receptor beta chains in this list originate from one sample, sequenced in a study of regulatory T cells in long-lasting Graves disease. Time point indicated: newly diagnosed GD, antithyroid drugs for less than 3 months. From PBMCs, RNA was extracted and then used to make the TCR library. Assembly of TCR beta libraries relied on iRepertoire HTBI primers together with Arm-PCR of CDR3 regions. MiXCR, run by TCRdb on the multiplex PCR reads, gives a single entry per CDR3 protein. Among 350,000 to 500,000 distinct CDR3 sequences listed, 16% were seen once. This sample was shared with a second study, whose subject was T cells in Graves' hyperthyroidism and ophthalmopathy.

Source: peripheral blood mononuclear cells (PBMCs), taken at new diagnosis, from a patient treated with antithyroid drugs. These receptors were obtained from a woman aged 18-35 years with Graves disease.

Ten or more counts support this clonotype. The rearrangement joins TRBV20-1 to TRBJ2-7; a possible D gene is TRBD2 (6 bases). The CDR3 runs 14 residues. Germline V gene sequence: CDR1 DFQATT, CDR2 SNEGSKA (reference sequence). V dropped 2 bases and J dropped 0 bases, with 11 bases sitting between them. The chain's CDR3 is CSARQRAVSYEQYF. CDR3 in DNA: TGCAGTGCTAGACAGCGGGCAGTCTCCTACGAGCAGTACTTC.

This clonotype was counted at least ten times. The genes are TRBV6-1 and TRBJ2-1, with no clear D. CDR1 and CDR2 (germline): MNHNS, SASEGT. Trimming removed 4 bases at V and 4 bases at J, with 8 bases between. This CDR3 is built from 13 residues. CDR3 DNA sequence: TGTGCCAGCAGTGGGGGTAGATACAATGAGCAGTTCTTC. Protein product: CASSGGRYNEQFF.

This chain uses TRBV18 with TRBJ2-1, with D possibly matching TRBD1 (6 bases). The V gene lost 3 bases and the J gene lost 4 bases, with 16 bases spanning the gap. The CDR3 runs to 16 residues. Germline assignment: CDR1 KGHSH and CDR2 LQKENI. The CDR3 loop is CASSPVGTPLYNEQFF. For the CDR3, the DNA is TGTGCCAGCTCACCGGTCGGGACACCCCTTTACAATGAGCAGTTCTTC.

This clonotype was seen more than once but under ten times. This chain uses TRBV28 with TRBJ1-4; D unclear. Per the germline V gene, CDR1 is MDHEN and CDR2 is SYDVKM. The V end was cut by 8 bases, the J end by 7 bases, with 32 bases between. CDR3 length: 19 residues. The CDR3 sequence is CASRPVETLVVAVSEKLFF. The CDR3 DNA follows: TGTGCCAGCCGCCCCGTTGAGACATTAGTTGTCGCGGTCAGTGAAAAACTGTTTTTT. Full variable domain (outside the CDR3, taken from reference TRBV28 and TRBJ1-4): DVKVTQSSRYLVKRTGEKVFLECVQDMDHENMFWYRQDPGLGLRLIYFSYDVKMKEKGDIPEGYSVSREKKERFSLILESASTNQTSMYLCASRPVETLVVAVSEKLFFGSGTQLSVL.

This clonotype came up a few times. This chain joins TRBV19 and TRBJ2-2, with D tentatively TRBD1 or TRBD2 (6 bases each). V gave up 5 bases and J gave up 7 bases, with 17 bases separating them. This CDR3 is 15 amino acids long. Germline values: CDR1 LNHDA, CDR2 SQIVND (reference sequence). The CDR3 bases are TGTGCCAGTAGTCCCGATGGGGGGCCCTACGGGGAGCTGTTTTTT. Encoded protein: CASSPDGGPYGELFF.

The J gene is TRBJ1-3, the V gene TRBV13, with a weak D call TRBD1 (6 bases). There are 16 residues in the CDR3. Trimming left V 1 base short and J 3 bases short, with 13 bases between. Germline CDR1 PRHDT, CDR2 FYEKMQ (reference sequence). CDR3 coding DNA: TGTGCCAGCAGCTTAGCTGGGGGGGCCGTTGGAAACACCATATATTTT. Residues: CASSLAGGAVGNTIYF. The full variable domain, with the rest looked up from reference TRBV13 and TRBJ1-3, is AAGVIQSPRHLIKEKRETATLKCYPIPRHDTVYWYQQGPGQDPQFLISFYEKMQSDKGSIPDRFSAQQFSDYHSELNMSSLELGDSALYFCASSLAGGAVGNTIYFGEGSWLTVV.

This clonotype was found many times. The genes are TRBV7-9 and TRBJ2-4; 10 bases match TRBD2. Looked up from germline, CDR1 is SEHNR and CDR2 is FQNEAQ (reference sequence). The CDR3 length is 15 residues. Losses at the gene ends were 1 base for V and 11 bases for J; bases not matched to a gene: 8. The CDR3 DNA is TGTGCCAGCAGCTTAGGCGCTAGCGGGAGAGTGGTTCAGTACTTC. The encoded protein is CASSLGASGRVVQYF.

This clonotype was counted only a few times. The V gene is TRBV9, the J gene TRBJ2-2; D not resolved. The CDR3 contains 15 residues. V lost 2 bases and J 7 bases, leaving 15 bases between the germline ends. Germline V CDR1 and CDR2: SGDLS, YYNGEE. CDR3 in DNA: TGTGCCAGCAGCGTCCAAACGGCGGTCGACGGGGAGCTGTTTTTT. Amino acid sequence: CASSVQTAVDGELFF.

This clonotype has at least ten counts. The chain has TRBV20-1 and TRBJ2-1; a weak D match, TRBD2 (6 bases). Germline CDR1 is DFQATT and CDR2 is SNEGSKA (reference sequence). Trimming stripped 0 bases from V and 3 bases from J, with 15 bases between. This CDR3 contains 16 residues. CDR3 in amino acids: CSAREPGLANYNEQFF. The CDR3 DNA reads as TGCAGTGCTAGAGAACCCGGCCTAGCGAACTACAATGAGCAGTTCTTC.

This clonotype was detected many times. This chain connects TRBV5-4 to TRBJ2-7; 7 bases are shared with TRBD2. The CDR3 is 16 residues long. In germline, CDR1 is SGHNT, CDR2 YYREEE (reference sequence). With V trimmed by 0 bases and J by 3 bases, 9 bases remained unmatched. The CDR3 DNA is TGTGCCAGCAGCTTGGAGACTAGCCACCCCTTCTACGAGCAGTACTTC. It encodes CASSLETSHPFYEQYF.

This clonotype was observed at least ten times. The rearrangement uses TRBV7-2 and TRBJ2-7; TRBD2 might be the D (7 bases). There are 16 residues in the CDR3. Germline loops: CDR1 SGHTA, CDR2 FQGNSA. V was trimmed by 2 bases and J by 4 bases, leaving 18 bases between them. CDR3 nucleotides: TGTGCCAGCAGCTTAACGAATCAGGCGGGGGCGTACGAGCAGTACTTC. As protein: CASSLTNQAGAYEQYF. Combining the CDR3 with reference TRBV7-2 and TRBJ2-7 gives the whole variable domain GAGVSQSPSNKVTEKGKDVELRCDPISGHTALYWYRQSLGQGLEFLIYFQGNSAPDKSGLPSDRFSAERTGGSVSTLTIQRTQQEDSAVYLCASSLTNQAGAYEQYFGPGTRLTVT.

The chain is built from TRBV20-1 and TRBJ2-5, with D maybe TRBD2 (6 bases). Germline assignment: CDR1 DFQATT and CDR2 SNEGSKA (reference sequence). V lost 3 bases and J 5 bases, leaving 13 bases between the germline ends. This CDR3 has 13 amino acids. The CDR3 is CSASWLARETQYF. The CDR3 coding sequence is TGCAGTGCTAGTTGGCTAGCGCGGGAGACCCAGTACTTC.

Many counts were recorded for this clonotype. The gene calls are TRBV4-1 and TRBJ2-3; 7 nucleotides match TRBD2. The CDR3 sequence is 17 residues long. J gave up 6 bases and V 3 bases, and 15 bases lay outside the gene matches. Germline V gene data show CDR1 as MGHRA and CDR2 as YSYEKL. CDR3 loop: CASSHQPTEAGWDTQYF. The CDR3 DNA is TGCGCCAGCAGCCATCAACCGACTGAAGCGGGATGGGATACGCAGTATTTT.

On this clonotype: A much bigger clone sits one base away, suggesting this may be a read error. No DNA is shown, since the ends of the CDR3 on it are uncertain; the CDR3 is the one TCRdb lists. The chain joins TRBV20-1 to TRBJ2-5. The CDR3 region is 12 residues in length, termini included. Germline values: CDR1 DFQATT, CDR2 SNEGSKA (reference sequence). The CDR3 spells CSVTVGIGTRYF.